Presented here are 15 T cell receptor beta chains from one specimen sequenced in a study of post-analysis software for immune sequencing data. Study conclusions and caveats: The five TRBV segments detected at higher frequency in patients than in controls included TRBV5-6, TRBV5-1 and TRBV20-1.

These receptors have no known antigen. Libraries were made from TCR beta cDNA, and they carried unique molecular identifiers. TCRdb used MiXCR to reprocess the PCR reads, holding one entry per CDR3 protein. This table holds almost 700,000 distinct CDR3 sequences, 55% to 70% found once. The material sequenced was blood. The receptors derive from a girl aged 2 to 10 with multiple sclerosis.

The chain combines TRBV5-1 with TRBJ2-3, with D perhaps assigned TRBD1 or TRBD2 (6 bases each). The CDR3 totals 15 residues. The V end lost 3 bases, the J end lost 5 bases, and 16 bases lay between the germline ends. Germline V lookup: CDR1 SGHRS, CDR2 YFSETQ. The CDR3 loop is CASSWRGGQEDTQYF. CDR3 in DNA: TGCGCCAGCAGCTGGAGAGGGGGGCAGGAAGATACGCAGTATTTT.

The rearrangement uses TRBV29-1 and TRBJ2-3; possibly TRBD1 for D (5 bases). Germline loops: CDR1 SQVTM, CDR2 ANQGSEA. There are 14 residues in the CDR3. The V gene lost 7 bases and the J gene lost 4 bases, with 18 bases spanning the gap. For the CDR3, the DNA is TGCAGCGCCGAACAGGTAGTACTCTCAGATACGCAGTATTTT. This gives the protein CSAEQVVLSDTQYF.

This clonotype was picked up a small number of times. The gene calls are TRBV3-1 and TRBJ2-1; TRBD1 is a possible D gene (6 bases). Germline V gene sequence: CDR1 LGHDT, CDR2 YNNKEL (reference sequence). Trimming removed 0 bases at V and 5 bases at J, with 11 bases between. This CDR3 has 15 amino acids. CDR3: CASSQDPQGHNEQFF. The CDR3 nucleotides read TGTGCCAGCAGCCAAGATCCCCAGGGGCACAATGAGCAGTTCTTC.

The chain joins TRBV11-2 to TRBJ2-5; 14 positions agree with TRBD2. Germline values: CDR1 SGHAT, CDR2 FQNNGV. J lost 4 bases, V lost 1 base, and 8 bases had no gene match. The CDR3 runs 18 residues. This CDR3 reads CASSLGAGGLAGAETQYF. As DNA, the CDR3 is TGTGCCAGCAGCTTAGGCGCGGGGGGACTAGCGGGAGCAGAGACCCAGTACTTC. The whole variable domain, filled in from reference TRBV11-2 and TRBJ2-5, reads EAGVAQSPRYKIIEKRQSVAFWCNPISGHATLYWYQQILGQGPKLLIQFQNNGVVDDSQLPKDRFSAERLKGVDSTLKIQPAKLEDSAVYLCASSLGAGGLAGAETQYFGPGTRLLVL.

This chain connects TRBV9 to TRBJ2-3, with D maybe TRBD2 (6 bases). The V and J ends lost 3 bases and 2 bases respectively, with 13 bases between them. The CDR3 runs to 15 residues. The germline V gene has CDR1 SGDLS and CDR2 YYNGEE. The CDR3 region is CASSALAFPTDTQYF. CDR3 DNA: TGTGCCAGCAGCGCGCTAGCGTTCCCCACAGATACGCAGTATTTT. The full variable domain, in which reference TRBV9 and TRBJ2-3 provide the parts outside the CDR3, is DSGVTQTPKHLITATGQRVTLRCSPRSGDLSVYWYQQSLDQGLQFLIQYYNGEERAKGNILERFSAQQFPDLHSELNLSSLELGDSALYFCASSALAFPTDTQYFGPGTRLTVL.

The genes are TRBV6-2 or TRBV6-3 and TRBJ2-7; 7 bases fit TRBD1. The CDR3 contains 16 residues. Germline V lookup: CDR1 MNHEY, CDR2 SVGEGT. Trimming cost V 2 bases and J 4 bases; bases outside gene matches: 11. CDR3 sequence: CASSYAKGQSFYEQYF. In DNA, the CDR3 is TGTGCCAGCAGTTACGCAAAGGGACAGAGCTTTTACGAGCAGTACTTC.

This clonotype was observed a handful of times. The J gene is TRBJ1-1, the V gene TRBV4-1; 9 bases fit TRBD1. Germline V gene lookup returns CDR1 MGHRA and CDR2 YSYEKL. There are 15 residues in the CDR3. Unmatched junction bases numbered 8, after V lost 4 bases and J lost 5 bases. Written as DNA, the CDR3 is TGCGCCAGCAGCCCCCAAAGGGACAGGGCGACTGAAGCTTTCTTT. The encoded protein is CASSPQRDRATEAFF.

This rearrangement joins TRBV27 to TRBJ2-3; 11 bases are a match to TRBD2. The CDR3 contains 16 residues. Trimming removed 4 bases from V and 2 bases from J; junction bases left unmatched: 5. Germline-derived CDR1 and CDR2 are MNHEY and SMNVEV (reference sequence). Here the CDR3 DNA reads TGTGCCAGCAGTTCCCTAGCGGGGGGCCCCACAGATACGCAGTATTTT. Translation gives CASSSLAGGPTDTQYF.

V gene TRBV4-2 combines with J gene TRBJ1-2, with TRBD1 as a possible D gene (5 bases). The germline CDR1 and CDR2 sequences are LGHNA and YNFKEQ. CDR3 size: 15 residues. V was pared by 0 bases and J by 5 bases, with 13 bases between. CDR3 bases: TGTGCCAGCAGCCAAGATATCAGGGCGGGATATGGCTACACCTTC. Translated, it gives CASSQDIRAGYGYTF.

This clonotype was seen a handful of times. The chain has TRBV11-2 and TRBJ2-7, with a tentative D call TRBD2 (5 bases). CDR3 length: 13 residues. Trimming took 4 bases from V and 3 from J, leaving 10 bases between them. CDR1 is SGHAT and CDR2 is FQNNGV in the germline V gene. CDR3 nucleotide sequence: TGTGCCAGCAGCTACCTTCGGGGCTACGAGCAGTACTTC. This gives the protein CASSYLRGYEQYF.

For this clonotype: One junction end disagrees with the germline gene, perhaps due to a read error. The chain links TRBV5-1 to TRBJ1-2; D unclear. From germline, CDR1 is SGHRS and CDR2 YFSETQ. The CDR3 loop spans 13 amino acids. This CDR3 is CASGFGYGVGYTF. The CDR3 region has the DNA TGCGCCAGCGGCTTTGGATATGGGGTTGGCTACACCTTC.

This clonotype has only a few counts. The chain recombines TRBV13 with TRBJ2-3, with D perhaps matching TRBD2 (6 bases). Germline CDR1 and CDR2: PRHDT and FYEKMQ (reference sequence). V lost 5 bases, J lost 3 bases, and 12 bases lay in between. The CDR3 has 14 amino acids. CDR3 residues: CASSPTSLTDTQYF. The CDR3 nucleotides read TGTGCCAGCAGCCCGACTAGTTTAACAGATACGCAGTATTTT. Filled out from reference TRBV13 and TRBJ2-3, the complete variable domain reads AAGVIQSPRHLIKEKRETATLKCYPIPRHDTVYWYQQGPGQDPQFLISFYEKMQSDKGSIPDRFSAQQFSDYHSELNMSSLELGDSALYFCASSPTSLTDTQYFGPGTRLTVL.

The genes are TRBV10-2 and TRBJ2-7, with D unresolved. V lost 8 bases and J lost 2, with 13 bases in between. The length of the CDR3 is 13 residues. Germline values: CDR1 WSHSY, CDR2 SAAADI. The CDR3 protein is CASRMLPTYEQYF. The CDR3 nucleotides are TGCGCCAGCCGAATGCTACCCACCTACGAGCAGTACTTC.

The chain recombines TRBV15 with TRBJ2-1; D gene uncertain. The CDR3 consists of 12 residues. The V end was cut by 0 bases, the J end by 10 bases, with 7 bases between. CDR1 is LNHNV and CDR2 is YYDKDF in the germline V gene (reference sequence). CDR3 in amino acids: CATSRDGYEQFF. In DNA form, the CDR3 reads TGTGCCACCAGCAGAGATGGGTACGAGCAGTTCTTC.

The chain carries TRBV12-3 or TRBV12-4 and TRBJ2-1, with D possibly being TRBD1 (6 bases). Trimming left V 5 bases short and J 5 bases short, with 10 bases between. The CDR3 covers 13 residues. CDR3 DNA: TGTGCCAGCAGTCAGGACAGCAACAATGAGCAGTTCTTC. Translation gives CASSQDSNNEQFF.